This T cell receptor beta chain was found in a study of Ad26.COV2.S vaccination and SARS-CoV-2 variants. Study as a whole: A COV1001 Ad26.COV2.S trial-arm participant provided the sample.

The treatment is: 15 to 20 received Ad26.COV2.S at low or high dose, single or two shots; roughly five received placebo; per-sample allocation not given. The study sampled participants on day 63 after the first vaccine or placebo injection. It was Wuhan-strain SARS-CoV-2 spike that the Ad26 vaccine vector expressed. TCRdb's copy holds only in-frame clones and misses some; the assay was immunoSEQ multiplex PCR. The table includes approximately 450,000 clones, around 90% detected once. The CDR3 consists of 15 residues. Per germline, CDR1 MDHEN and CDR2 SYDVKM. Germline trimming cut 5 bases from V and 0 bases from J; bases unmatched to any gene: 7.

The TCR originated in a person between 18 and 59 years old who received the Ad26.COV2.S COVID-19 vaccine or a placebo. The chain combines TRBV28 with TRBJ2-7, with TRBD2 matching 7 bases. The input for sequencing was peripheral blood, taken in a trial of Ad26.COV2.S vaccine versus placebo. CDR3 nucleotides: TGTGCCAGCAGTCCACAAGCGGGACGCTCCTACGAGCAGTACTTC. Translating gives CASSPQAGRSYEQYF.